This T cell receptor beta chain was obtained from a study of T cell repertoires in ileal Crohn's disease. Germline V gene data show CDR1 as MNHEY and CDR2 as SMNVEV (reference sequence). V gave up 3 bases and J gave up 5 bases; unmatched junction bases: 5. This CDR3 is 16 amino acids long. As to time point: neoterminal ileum biopsy at postoperative endoscopy, about 6 months after surgery. The assay was immunoSEQ multiplex PCR, and TCRdb's table has in-frame clones only and misses some. The profile shows approximately 18,000 clones, 72% of them singletons. The sequenced sample consisted of ileal tissue. This rearrangement joins TRBV27 to TRBJ2-2; 11 positions agree with TRBD2. The receptor was isolated from an adult with Crohn's disease. For the CDR3, the DNA is TGTGCCAGCAGTTTTTGGCTAGCGGGGGGAACCGGGGAGCTGTTTTTT. Encoded protein: CASSFWLAGGTGELFF.